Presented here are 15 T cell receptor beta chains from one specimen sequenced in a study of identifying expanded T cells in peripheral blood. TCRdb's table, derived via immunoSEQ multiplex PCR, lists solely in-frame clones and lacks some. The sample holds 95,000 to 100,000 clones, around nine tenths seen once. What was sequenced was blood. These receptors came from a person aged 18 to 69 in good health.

CDR3 amino acids: CASSATGLSGANVLTF. CDR3 coding DNA: TGTGCCAGCAGTGCTACAGGGTTATCCGGGGCCAACGTCCTGACTTTC. The chain uses TRBV6-4 and TRBJ2-6; maybe TRBD1 (6 bases). The CDR3 length is 16 residues. Trimming shortened V by 4 bases and J by 4 bases, and 14 bases separated the two germline ends. CDR1 and CDR2 from the germline V gene are MRHNA and SNTAGT.

The CDR3 coding sequence is TGTGCCAGTAACTTAGGGGGGGTGGCAGATACGCAGTATTTT. Residues: CASNLGGVADTQYF. This chain connects TRBV19 to TRBJ2-3; TRBD2 is a possible D gene (7 bases). The CDR3 has 14 amino acids. The germline V and J ends were trimmed by 7 bases and 4 bases, with 15 bases remaining between them. CDR1 LNHDA and CDR2 SQIVND come from the germline V gene (reference sequence).

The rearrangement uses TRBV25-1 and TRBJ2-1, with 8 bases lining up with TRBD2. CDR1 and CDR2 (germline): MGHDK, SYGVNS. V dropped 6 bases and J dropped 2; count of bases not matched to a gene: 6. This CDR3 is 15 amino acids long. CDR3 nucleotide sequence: TGTGCCAGCAGCCGAGATAGCGGGGCCTACAATGAGCAGTTCTTC. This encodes CASSRDSGAYNEQFF.

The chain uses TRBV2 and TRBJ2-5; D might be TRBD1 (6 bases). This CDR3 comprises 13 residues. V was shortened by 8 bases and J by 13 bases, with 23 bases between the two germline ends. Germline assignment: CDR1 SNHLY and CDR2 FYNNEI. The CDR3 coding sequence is TGTGCCAGCCGCAGGGACAAGGGGACGATAGGGTACTTC. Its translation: CASRRDKGTIGYF. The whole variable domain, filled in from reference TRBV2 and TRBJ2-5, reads EPEVTQTPSHQVTQMGQEVILRCVPISNHLYFYWYRQILGQKVEFLVSFYNNEISEKSEIFDDQFSVERPDGSNFTLKIRSTKLEDSAMYFCASRRDKGTIGYFGPGTRLLVL.

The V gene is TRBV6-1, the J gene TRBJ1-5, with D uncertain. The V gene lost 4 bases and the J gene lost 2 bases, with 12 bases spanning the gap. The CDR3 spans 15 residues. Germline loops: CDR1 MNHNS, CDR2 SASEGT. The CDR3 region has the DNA TGTGCCAGCAGTGGAGGGTCTTGGCGCAATCAGCCCCAGCATTTT. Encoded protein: CASSGGSWRNQPQHF.

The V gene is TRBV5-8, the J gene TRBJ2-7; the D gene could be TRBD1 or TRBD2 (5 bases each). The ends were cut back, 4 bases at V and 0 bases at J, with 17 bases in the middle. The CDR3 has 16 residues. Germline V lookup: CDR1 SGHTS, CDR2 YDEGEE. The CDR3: CASSGGPSSPSYEQYF. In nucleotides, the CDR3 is TGTGCCAGCAGCGGGGGACCATCCTCCCCCTCCTACGAGCAGTACTTC.

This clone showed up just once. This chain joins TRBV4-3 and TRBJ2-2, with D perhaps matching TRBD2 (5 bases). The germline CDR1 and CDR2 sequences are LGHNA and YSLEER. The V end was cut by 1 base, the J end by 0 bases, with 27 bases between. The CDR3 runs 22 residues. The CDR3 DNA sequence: TGCGCCAGCAGCCAAGGCCCCGCCGGACGGGCGAGGGTTGGGACGAACACCGGGGAGCTGTTTTTT. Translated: CASSQGPAGRARVGTNTGELFF.

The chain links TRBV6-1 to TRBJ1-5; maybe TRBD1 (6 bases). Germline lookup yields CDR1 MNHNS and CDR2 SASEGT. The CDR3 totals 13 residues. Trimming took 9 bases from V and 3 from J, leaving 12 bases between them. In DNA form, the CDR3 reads TGTGCCAGTCGACAGGTCAACAATCAGCCCCAGCATTTT. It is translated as CASRQVNNQPQHF.

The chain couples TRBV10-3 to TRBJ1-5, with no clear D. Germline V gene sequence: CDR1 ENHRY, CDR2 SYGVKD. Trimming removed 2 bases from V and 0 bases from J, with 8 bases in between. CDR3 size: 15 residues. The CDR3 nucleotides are TGTGCCATCAGTGAGCGGGAGTATAGCAATCAGCCCCAGCATTTT. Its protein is CAISEREYSNQPQHF.

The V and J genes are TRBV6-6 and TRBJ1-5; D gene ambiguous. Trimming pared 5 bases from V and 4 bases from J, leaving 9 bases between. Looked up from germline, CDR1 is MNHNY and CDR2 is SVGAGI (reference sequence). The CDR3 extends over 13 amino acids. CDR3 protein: CASSQPPNQPQHF. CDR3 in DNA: TGTGCCAGCAGTCAGCCTCCGAATCAGCCCCAGCATTTT.

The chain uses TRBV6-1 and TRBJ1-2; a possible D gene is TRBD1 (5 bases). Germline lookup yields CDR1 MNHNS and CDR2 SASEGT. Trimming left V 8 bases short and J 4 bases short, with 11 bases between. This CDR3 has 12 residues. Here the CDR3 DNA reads TGTGCCAGCGGAGTAGGGGTCTATGGCTACACCTTC. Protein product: CASGVGVYGYTF.

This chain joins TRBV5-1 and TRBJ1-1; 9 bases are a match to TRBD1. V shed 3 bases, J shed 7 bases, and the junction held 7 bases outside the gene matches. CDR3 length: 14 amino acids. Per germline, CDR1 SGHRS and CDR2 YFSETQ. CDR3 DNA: TGCGCCAGCAGCTGGGACAGGGCGACTGATGAAGCTTTCTTT. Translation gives CASSWDRATDEAFF.

The CDR3 nucleotides are TGTGCCAGCAGCATCCTTCCCCGGGACAGGGGAACCGGGGAGCTGTTTTTT. This codes for CASSILPRDRGTGELFF. This chain links TRBV9 with TRBJ2-2; TRBD1 agrees at 10 bases. The CDR3 totals 17 residues. Trimming removed 4 bases from V and 5 bases from J; junction bases left unmatched: 11. The V gene's germline CDR1 is SGDLS and CDR2 YYNGEE. Together with reference TRBV9 and TRBJ2-2, the CDR3 gives the full variable domain: DSGVTQTPKHLITATGQRVTLRCSPRSGDLSVYWYQQSLDQGLQFLIQYYNGEERAKGNILERFSAQQFPDLHSELNLSSLELGDSALYFCASSILPRDRGTGELFFGEGSRLTVL.

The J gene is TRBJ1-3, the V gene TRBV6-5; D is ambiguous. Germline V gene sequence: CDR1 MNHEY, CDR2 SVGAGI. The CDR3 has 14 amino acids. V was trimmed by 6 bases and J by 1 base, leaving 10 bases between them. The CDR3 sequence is CASSFSNSGNTIYF. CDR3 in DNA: TGTGCCAGCAGCTTCAGCAATTCTGGAAACACCATATATTTT.

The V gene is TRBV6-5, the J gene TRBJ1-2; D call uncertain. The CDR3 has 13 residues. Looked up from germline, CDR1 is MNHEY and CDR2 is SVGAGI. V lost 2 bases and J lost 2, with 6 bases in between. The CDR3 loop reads CASSYLSNYGYTF. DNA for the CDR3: TGTGCCAGCAGTTACCTCAGCAACTATGGCTACACCTTC.